These 18 T cell receptor beta chains originate from one sample sequenced in a study of TIL therapy for anti-PD-1-resistant metastatic lung cancer. Time point given: pre-treatment sample, taken before nivolumab and TIL therapy. Sequencing used immunoSEQ v3. Method: immunoSEQ multiplex PCR; TCRdb's copy keeps in-frame clones and lacks some. The table has about 57,000 clones, 65% to 80% seen once. Source: blood, taken at baseline. These receptors all come from a woman aged 30-85 years with non-small cell lung cancer.

The rearrangement joins TRBV7-8 to TRBJ2-2; D is possibly TRBD2 (5 bases). Trimming removed 3 bases at V and 3 bases at J, with 8 bases between. The CDR3 spans 14 residues. Germline CDR1 reads SGHVS; CDR2 reads FQNEAQ. CDR3 sequence: CASSFRRDTGELFF. CDR3 DNA sequence: TGTGCCAGCAGCTTCCGGCGGGACACCGGGGAGCTGTTTTTT.

The chain is built from TRBV19 and TRBJ2-5; no reliable D call. From germline, CDR1 is LNHDA and CDR2 SQIVND (reference sequence). The CDR3 is made up of 11 amino acids. Trimming removed 4 bases at V and 5 bases at J, with 5 bases between. The DNA for the CDR3 is TGTGCCAGTAGTAAGAGGGAGACCCAGTACTTC. This gives the protein CASSKRETQYF.

The V and J genes are TRBV4-1 and TRBJ2-7; D is perhaps TRBD1 (6 bases). Trimming removed 4 bases from V and 3 bases from J, with 22 bases in between. The CDR3 sequence is 17 residues long. The germline V gene encodes CDR1 MGHRA and CDR2 YSYEKL. Here the CDR3 DNA reads TGCGCCAGCAGCCCTCGGTTCGCGTCAGGGGTCGGCTACGAGCAGTACTTC. Its protein product is CASSPRFASGVGYEQYF.

The chain has TRBV7-8 and TRBJ1-1; D is perhaps TRBD1 (5 bases). Germline V gives CDR1 SGHVS, CDR2 FQNEAQ. The CDR3 covers 14 residues. V was trimmed by 5 bases and J by 0 bases, leaving 10 bases between them. In nucleotides, the CDR3 is TGTGCCAGCAGCGCACAGGCCATGAACACTGAAGCTTTCTTT. This translates into CASSAQAMNTEAFF.

This chain connects TRBV11-1 to TRBJ2-7; 11 nucleotides line up with TRBD2. With 4 bases clipped from V and 3 bases from J, the junction kept 5 bases outside the gene matches. CDR3 size: 15 residues. Germline values: CDR1 SGHAT, CDR2 FQDESV (reference sequence). CDR3 DNA: TGTGCCAGCAGCTCGAGAGGGACTAGCGGCTACGAGCAGTACTTC. Amino acids: CASSSRGTSGYEQYF.

The chain combines TRBV28 with TRBJ1-2; D call uncertain. The germline V gene encodes CDR1 MDHEN and CDR2 SYDVKM. Trimming shortened V by 5 bases and J by 8 bases, and 9 bases separated the two germline ends. This CDR3 region has 11 residues. The CDR3 DNA sequence: TGTGCCAGCAGTCAACTATTAGGCTACACCTTC. The encoded protein is CASSQLLGYTF.

The chain recombines TRBV19 with TRBJ2-3; maybe TRBD2 (5 bases). In germline, CDR1 is LNHDA, CDR2 SQIVND (reference sequence). There are 16 residues in the CDR3. The V end lost 2 bases, the J end lost 5 bases, and 17 bases lay between the germline ends. Written as DNA, the CDR3 is TGTGCCAGTAGTATACTAGCCGGGGAAGGCAGAGATACGCAGTATTTT. Amino acid sequence: CASSILAGEGRDTQYF. Together with reference TRBV19 and TRBJ2-3, the CDR3 gives the full variable domain: DGGITQSPKYLFRKEGQNVTLSCEQNLNHDAMYWYRQDPGQGLRLIYYSQIVNDFQKGDIAEGYSVSREKKESFPLTVTSAQKNPTAFYLCASSILAGEGRDTQYFGPGTRLTVL.

This clone was picked up a small number of times. The chain links TRBV7-9 to TRBJ2-7; D not resolved. This CDR3 spans 12 amino acids. With 4 bases removed from V and 0 bases from J, the gap between germline ends came to 4 bases. Germline CDR1 reads SEHNR; CDR2 reads FQNEAQ (reference sequence). The CDR3, as DNA: TGTGCCAGCAGCTACGGCTCCTACGAGCAGTACTTC. This encodes CASSYGSYEQYF.

In this sample, this clone turned up a few times. This chain links TRBV29-1 with TRBJ1-2, with D unresolved. The CDR3 has 10 amino acids. V was trimmed by 4 bases and J by 6 bases, leaving 6 bases between them. Per the germline V gene, CDR1 is SQVTM and CDR2 is ANQGSEA. Here the CDR3 DNA reads TGCAGCGTTGGCCAGAATGGCTACACCTTC. Translation: CSVGQNGYTF.

This chain connects TRBV9 to TRBJ2-1; 9 nucleotides line up with TRBD2. Germline CDR1 SGDLS, CDR2 YYNGEE. The V gene end was trimmed by 2 bases and the J gene end by 7 bases; junction bases not matched to a gene: 7. The CDR3 loop spans 15 amino acids. The CDR3 here is CASSVSGRWGNEQFF. The CDR3 DNA is TGTGCCAGCAGCGTCAGCGGGAGGTGGGGTAATGAGCAGTTCTTC.

A few counts support this clone. CDR3 protein: CASRLVGGDTQYF. The DNA of the CDR3 is TGCGCCAGCCGACTAGTAGGGGGGGATACGCAGTATTTT. The chain carries TRBV5-1 and TRBJ2-3; D might be TRBD1 or TRBD2, each matching 6 bases. From germline, CDR1 is SGHRS and CDR2 YFSETQ. CDR3 size: 13 residues. The germline V and J ends were trimmed by 7 bases and 6 bases, with 15 bases remaining between them.

The gene calls are TRBV11-2 and TRBJ2-1; 8 positions agree with TRBD2. The CDR3 contains 15 residues. The germline V gene encodes CDR1 SGHAT and CDR2 FQNNGV. Trimming took 2 bases from V and 4 from J; bases not matched to a gene: 4. This chain's CDR3 is CASSLLASGYNEQFF. In DNA form, the CDR3 reads TGTGCCAGCAGCTTACTGGCTAGCGGGTACAATGAGCAGTTCTTC.

Here the CDR3 reads CASSPILFNRGHQPQHF. The CDR3 DNA is TGCGCCAGCAGCCCCATTTTATTTAACAGGGGGCATCAGCCCCAGCATTTT. The rearrangement joins TRBV4-1 to TRBJ1-5; TRBD1 aligns across 9 bases. This CDR3 comprises 17 residues. The V segment lost 4 bases and the J segment 5 bases; nucleotides outside the gene matches: 12. Per germline, CDR1 MGHRA and CDR2 YSYEKL.

The chain recombines TRBV15 with TRBJ2-7, with TRBD2 matching 9 bases. CDR1 is LNHNV, CDR2 YYDKDF, per germline (reference sequence). J was trimmed by 4 bases and V by 3 bases; bases with no gene match: 10. This CDR3 region has 16 residues. CDR3: CATSSGPGTSQYEQYF. CDR3 in DNA: TGTGCCACCAGCAGCGGGCCCGGGACTAGCCAGTACGAGCAGTACTTC. The full variable domain, rest sourced from reference TRBV15 and TRBJ2-7, is DAMVIQNPRYQVTQFGKPVTLSCSQTLNHNVMYWYQQKSSQAPKLLFHYYDKDFNNEADTPDNFQSRRPNTSFCFLDIRSPGLGDTAMYLCATSSGPGTSQYEQYFGPGTRLTVT.

The chain links TRBV5-4 to TRBJ1-1; possible D gene TRBD1, 5 bases. V was pared by 3 bases and J by 1 base, with 22 bases between. This CDR3 is 18 amino acids long. The germline CDR1 and CDR2 sequences are SGHNT and YYREEE (reference sequence). The CDR3 nucleotides are TGTGCCAGCAGCTCAAAAACCCCCGCCTGGGGGTGGAACACTGAAGCTTTCTTT. Protein sequence: CASSSKTPAWGWNTEAFF.

The V gene is TRBV5-1, the J gene TRBJ2-1; D gene unclear. CDR1 is SGHRS and CDR2 is YFSETQ in the germline V gene. CDR3 size: 13 residues. Trimming took 0 bases from V and 2 from J, leaving 3 bases between them. In nucleotides, the CDR3 is TGCGCCAGCAGCTTGGATACCTACAATGAGCAGTTCTTC. It specifies CASSLDTYNEQFF.

In this sample, this clone turned up once. The V call is TRBV19, the J call TRBJ2-7; a weak D match, TRBD1 (5 bases). The CDR3 runs to 17 residues. Trimming took 0 bases from V and 3 from J, leaving 18 bases between them. Germline V gene data show CDR1 as LNHDA and CDR2 as SQIVND (reference sequence). CDR3 loop: CASSIDTGGAEHYEQYF. The CDR3 DNA reads TGTGCCAGTAGTATAGATACCGGTGGGGCGGAGCACTACGAGCAGTACTTC.

This clone was counted a single time. The V call is TRBV2, the J call TRBJ2-3, with TRBD1 identical over 8 bases. The V segment lost 3 bases and the J segment 4 bases; nucleotides outside the gene matches: 12. This CDR3 contains 17 residues. In germline, CDR1 is SNHLY, CDR2 FYNNEI. DNA for the CDR3: TGTGCCAGCAGTGATGAAACAGGGGGTGGAAGCCCAGATACGCAGTATTTT. Encoded protein: CASSDETGGGSPDTQYF.